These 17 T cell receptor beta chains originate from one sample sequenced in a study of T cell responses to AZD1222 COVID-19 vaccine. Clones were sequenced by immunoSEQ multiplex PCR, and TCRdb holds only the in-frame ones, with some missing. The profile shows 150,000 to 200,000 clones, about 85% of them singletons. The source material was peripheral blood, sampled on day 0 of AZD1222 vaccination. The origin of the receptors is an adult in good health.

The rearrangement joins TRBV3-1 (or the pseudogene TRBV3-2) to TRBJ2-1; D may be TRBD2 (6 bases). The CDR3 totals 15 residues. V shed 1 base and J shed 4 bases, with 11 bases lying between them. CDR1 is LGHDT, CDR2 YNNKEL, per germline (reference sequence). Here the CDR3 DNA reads TGTGCCAGCAGCCAAGCGTGGAGCGGGTACAATGAGCAGTTCTTC. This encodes CASSQAWSGYNEQFF.

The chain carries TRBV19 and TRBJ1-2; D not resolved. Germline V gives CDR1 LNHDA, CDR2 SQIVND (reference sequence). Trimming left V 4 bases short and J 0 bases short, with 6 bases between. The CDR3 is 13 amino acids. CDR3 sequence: CASSRAPNYGYTF. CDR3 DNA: TGTGCCAGTAGTAGGGCACCTAACTATGGCTACACCTTC.

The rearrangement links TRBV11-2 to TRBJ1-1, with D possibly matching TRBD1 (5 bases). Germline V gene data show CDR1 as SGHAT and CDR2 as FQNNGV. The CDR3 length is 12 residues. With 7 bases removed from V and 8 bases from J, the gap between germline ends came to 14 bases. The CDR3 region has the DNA TGTGCCAGCAACTTTAGGAGGGGCGAAGCTTTCTTT. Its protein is CASNFRRGEAFF.

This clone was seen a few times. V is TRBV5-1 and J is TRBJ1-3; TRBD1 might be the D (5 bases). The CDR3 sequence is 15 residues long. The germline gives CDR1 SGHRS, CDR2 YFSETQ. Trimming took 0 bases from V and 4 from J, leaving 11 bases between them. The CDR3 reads CASSLDGAGGNTIYF. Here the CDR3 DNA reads TGCGCCAGCAGCTTGGACGGGGCAGGCGGAAACACCATATATTTT.

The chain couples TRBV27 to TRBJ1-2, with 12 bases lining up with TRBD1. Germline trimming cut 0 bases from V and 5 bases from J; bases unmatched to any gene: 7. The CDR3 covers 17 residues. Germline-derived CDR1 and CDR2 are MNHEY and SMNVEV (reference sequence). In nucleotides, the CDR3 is TGTGCCAGCAGTTTATCAGGGACAGGGGGCCCTCTTTATGGCTACACCTTC. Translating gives CASSLSGTGGPLYGYTF.

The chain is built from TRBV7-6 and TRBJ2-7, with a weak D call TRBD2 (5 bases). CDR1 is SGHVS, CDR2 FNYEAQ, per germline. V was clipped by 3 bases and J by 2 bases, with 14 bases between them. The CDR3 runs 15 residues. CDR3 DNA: TGTGCCAGCAGCTTGTCGTCGGGGTTACCCTACGAGCAGTACTTC. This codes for CASSLSSGLPYEQYF. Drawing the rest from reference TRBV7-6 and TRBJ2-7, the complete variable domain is GAGVSQSPRYKVTKRGQDVALRCDPISGHVSLYWYRQALGQGPEFLTYFNYEAQQDKSGLPNDRFSAERPEGSISTLTIQRTEQRDSAMYRCASSLSSGLPYEQYFGPGTRLTVT.

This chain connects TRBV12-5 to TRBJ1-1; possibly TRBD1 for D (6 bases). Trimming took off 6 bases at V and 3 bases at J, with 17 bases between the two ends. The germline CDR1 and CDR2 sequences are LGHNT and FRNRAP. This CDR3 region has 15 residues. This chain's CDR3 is CASGYTQGGHTEAFF. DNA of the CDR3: TGTGCTAGTGGCTACACACAGGGTGGACACACTGAAGCTTTCTTT.

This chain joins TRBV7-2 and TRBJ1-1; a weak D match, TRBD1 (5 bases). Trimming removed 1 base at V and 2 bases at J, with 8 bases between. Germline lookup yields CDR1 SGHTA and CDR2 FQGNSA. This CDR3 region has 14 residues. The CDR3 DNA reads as TGTGCCAGCAGCTTAGTGGGGGGTAACACTGAAGCTTTCTTT. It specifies CASSLVGGNTEAFF.

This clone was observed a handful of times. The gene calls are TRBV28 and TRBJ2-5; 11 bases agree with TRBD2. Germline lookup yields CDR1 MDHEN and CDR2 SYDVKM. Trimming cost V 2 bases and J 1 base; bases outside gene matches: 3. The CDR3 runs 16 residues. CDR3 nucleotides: TGTGCCAGCAGTTTAGGGCTAGCGGGAGGCCAAGAGACCCAGTACTTC. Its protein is CASSLGLAGGQETQYF. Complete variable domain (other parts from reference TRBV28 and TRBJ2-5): DVKVTQSSRYLVKRTGEKVFLECVQDMDHENMFWYRQDPGLGLRLIYFSYDVKMKEKGDIPEGYSVSREKKERFSLILESASTNQTSMYLCASSLGLAGGQETQYFGPGTRLLVL.

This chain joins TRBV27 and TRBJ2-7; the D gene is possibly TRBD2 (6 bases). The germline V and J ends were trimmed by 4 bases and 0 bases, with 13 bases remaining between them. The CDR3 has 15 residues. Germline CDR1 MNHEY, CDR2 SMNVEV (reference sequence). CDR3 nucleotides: TGTGCCAGCAGTTCAAGAGCGGGCAGCTCCTACGAGCAGTACTTC. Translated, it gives CASSSRAGSSYEQYF.

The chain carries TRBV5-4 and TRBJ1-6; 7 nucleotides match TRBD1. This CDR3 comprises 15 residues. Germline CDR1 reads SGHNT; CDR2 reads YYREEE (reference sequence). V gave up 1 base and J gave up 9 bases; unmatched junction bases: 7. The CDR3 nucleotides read TGTGCCAGCAGCTTGTTACAGGCAGGGGGTTCACCCCTCCACTTT. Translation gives CASSLLQAGGSPLHF.

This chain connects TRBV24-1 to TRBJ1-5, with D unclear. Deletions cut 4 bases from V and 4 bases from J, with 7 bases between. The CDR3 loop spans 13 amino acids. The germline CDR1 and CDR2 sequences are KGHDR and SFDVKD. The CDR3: CATSDRANQPQHF. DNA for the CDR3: TGTGCCACCAGTGACAGAGCTAATCAGCCCCAGCATTTT.

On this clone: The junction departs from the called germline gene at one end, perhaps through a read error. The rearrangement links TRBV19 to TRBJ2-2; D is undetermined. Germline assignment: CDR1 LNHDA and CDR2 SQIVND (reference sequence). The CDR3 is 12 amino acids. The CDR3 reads CASSKNSGELFF. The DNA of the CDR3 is TGTGCCAGTAGTAAAAACAGCGGGGAGCTGTTTTTT.

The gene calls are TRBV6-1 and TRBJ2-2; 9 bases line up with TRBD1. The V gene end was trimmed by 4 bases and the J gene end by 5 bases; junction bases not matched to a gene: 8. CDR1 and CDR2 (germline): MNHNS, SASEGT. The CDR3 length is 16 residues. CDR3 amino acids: CASSAGQGRVTGELFF. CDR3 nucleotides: TGTGCCAGCAGTGCCGGACAGGGGAGGGTTACCGGGGAGCTGTTTTTT.

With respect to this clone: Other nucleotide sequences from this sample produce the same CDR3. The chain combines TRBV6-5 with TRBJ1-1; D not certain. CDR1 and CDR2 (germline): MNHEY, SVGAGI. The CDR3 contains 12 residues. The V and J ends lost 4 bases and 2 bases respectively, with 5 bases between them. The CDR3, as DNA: TGTGCCAGCAGTTTTGGAAACACTGAAGCTTTCTTT. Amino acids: CASSFGNTEAFF.

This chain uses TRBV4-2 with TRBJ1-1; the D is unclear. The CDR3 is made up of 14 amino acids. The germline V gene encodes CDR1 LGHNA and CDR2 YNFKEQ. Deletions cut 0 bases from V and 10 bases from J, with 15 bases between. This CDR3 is CASSQDRDRRVAFF. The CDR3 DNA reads TGTGCCAGCAGCCAAGATAGAGATAGGAGGGTAGCTTTCTTT.

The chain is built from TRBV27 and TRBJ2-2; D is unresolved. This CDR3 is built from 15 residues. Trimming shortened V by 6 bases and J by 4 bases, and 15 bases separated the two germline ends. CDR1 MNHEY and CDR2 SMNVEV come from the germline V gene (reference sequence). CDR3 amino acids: CASSPLNSVTGELFF. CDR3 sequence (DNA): TGTGCCAGCAGCCCCCTGAATTCGGTCACCGGGGAGCTGTTTTTT.